This T cell receptor beta chain was found in a study of molecular identifiers for immune sequencing clone quantification. This clonotype came up many times. Germline loops: CDR1 SEHNR, CDR2 FQNEAQ (reference sequence). The CDR3 is 16 amino acids. The V end lost 0 bases, the J end lost 4 bases, and 15 bases lay between the germline ends. TCRdb re-called the PCR reads with MiXCR, one entry per CDR3 protein. The sample has some 94,000 distinct CDR3 sequences; about 23% are singletons. This receptor was identified in a human donor in good health. Some libraries in this study had Jurkat cell RNA spiked in. The chain employs TRBV7-9 and TRBJ1-1; possibly TRBD1 for D (6 bases). Sequencing was done on a sample of naive CD8+ T cells from blood, with Jurkat cell RNA spiked in. Described subset: FACS-sorted CD8+CD4-CCR7+CD45RA+ naive T cells. The CDR3 here is CASSLAGQGSGTEAFF. For the CDR3, the DNA is TGTGCCAGCAGCTTAGCAGGGCAGGGGTCCGGCACTGAAGCTTTCTTT.